This T cell receptor (beta chain) was found in a study of blood T cell repertoires in COVID-19. As for the study in general: The United States, Italy and Spain were the sources of the acute and convalescent COVID-19 samples. From T cells, B-cell-depleted T cells, or PBMCs came the material, which was cDNA or gDNA.

The CDR3 runs 16 residues. Germline values: CDR1 SGHTA, CDR2 FQGNSA. After removal of 6 bases from V and 4 bases from J, the junction contained 14 bases not matched to a gene. As handled by the study authors: Scientists estimated how many nucleated cells there were by amplifying reference gene primers. The method was immunoSEQ multiplex PCR; TCRdb's version includes in-frame clones alone and lacks a portion of them. V, J and clone size derive from that table, while D and trimming were established from the DNA sequence. The table includes some 100,000 clones, roughly nine tenths detected once. Sequencing was done on a sample of peripheral blood. The sequence was collected from a man aged 55 to 70 with acute or convalescent COVID-19. The chain employs TRBV7-2 and TRBJ1-1; 7 positions match TRBD1. In DNA, the CDR3 is TGTGCCAGCAGTCCCCGGGACAGAATGGGAGGCACTGAAGCTTTCTTT. It codes for CASSPRDRMGGTEAFF. Complete variable domain (other parts from reference TRBV7-2 and TRBJ1-1): GAGVSQSPSNKVTEKGKDVELRCDPISGHTALYWYRQSLGQGLEFLIYFQGNSAPDKSGLPSDRFSAERTGGSVSTLTIQRTQQEDSAVYLCASSPRDRMGGTEAFFGQGTRLTVV.